This TCR beta chain was recorded in a study of T cell repertoires in cytomegalovirus infection (dated by TCRdb to between 2018 and 2020). Regarding the study in general: Donor HLA type was relevant to the analysis, because carriage of CMV infection together with the matching HLA type was indicated by public TCR beta signatures.

A distance of 8 bases separates the germline ends of V and J, which lose 3 bases and 2 bases respectively. The CDR3 goes from the cysteine to the phenylalanine over 14 residues. Kept here is only the CDR3 DNA, which spans 42 bases and is read in frame from base 1. The germline V gene specifies SGHTA as CDR1 and FQGNSA as CDR2. The sequencer was an Illumina HiSeq 1500. The public reads were reprocessed in TCRdb via fastp at Q25 and MiXCR, keeping in-frame beta chains. Every entry covers one CDR3 protein and lists the most common genes and DNA from its rows. In this sample the table shows 250,000 or so distinct CDR3 sequences, over 8% of which occur a single time. The top ten hold more than 12% of the sample. This clonotype was seen at least ten times. The target of this receptor is not known. Qualities for individual bases were not recorded, and no much larger clone is one base off. Results and caveats for the whole study, not just this receptor: In both this cohort and an independent roughly 330-donor cohort, the cumulative frequency of public TCR beta family members distinguished carriers of CMV infection plus the relevant HLA type. The ex vivo response was dominated by HLA-C-restricted CMV-specific TCR beta clonotypes, which also provided the single most frequent clonotype in two of eight donors.

The chain is encoded by TRBV7-2 joined to TRBJ2-1; no D segment can be confidently identified. This clonotype was sampled from a human donor in good health (CMV status not recorded). Some clones in this sample may be carry-over from other donors' samples. The source material was PBMCs. The bases are TGTGCCAGCAGCTTTTATGGTCCCTACAATGAGCAGTTCTTC. Its translation is CASSFYGPYNEQFF.